This T cell receptor (beta chain) originates from a study of shared T cell receptors in the human thymus. Data came from immunoSEQ multiplex PCR; TCRdb stores just in-frame clones and leaves some out. The profile shows about 540,000 clones, more than 75% of them singletons. The CDR3 is 14 residues long. In germline, CDR1 is SGHDT, CDR2 YYEEEE. The germline V and J ends were trimmed by 1 base and 3 bases, with 10 bases remaining between them. The data were also submitted as part of a second study, on human thymus T cells. This second study notes: Resections removed during corrective heart surgery provided the thymus tissue used. Biased V and J segment usage appeared in thymus and peripheral blood.

The receptor was isolated from a boy less than two years old with a congenital heart defect. The V gene is TRBV5-6, the J gene TRBJ1-2, with D unclear. Source material: thymocytes. CDR3 nucleotides: TGTGCCAGCAGCTTGTTGGGCCCCTACTATGGCTACACCTTC. It yields the protein CASSLLGPYYGYTF.